Listed here is a single TCR beta chain. As yet, its antigen is unknown. Relative to the germline gene, one junction end is altered; a read error may explain this. Looked up from germline, CDR1 is MNHNS and CDR2 is SASEGT. CDR3 length: 13 amino acids. These data belong to a study of CD8+ T cells in alopecia areata. cDNA prepared by RNA extraction and subsequent reverse transcription served as the template for sequencing. Method: immunoSEQ multiplex PCR; TCRdb's copy keeps in-frame clones and lacks some. This table has around 150,000 clones, 60% to 75% appearing once. This sample's treatment: oral pan-JAK inhibitor, 5-10 mg twice daily. CD4+ and CD8+ T cells were sorted from PBMCs stained for CD3, CD4 and CD8. Study results and caveats: Among patients, TCR sharing was less clear than in mice, a difference possibly due in part to HLA diversity in the patient population. Scalp clonality and expanded CD8+ clones among the top 100 were significantly decreased by tofacitinib. In scalp and blood, many expanded lesional clones persisted during tofacitinib.

The sample in question was CD4+ T cells sorted from blood, obtained at week 24, from a patient treated with tofacitinib. This TCR was recovered from a human donor with alopecia areata. The V call is TRBV6-1, the J call TRBJ2-4; D tentatively fits TRBD1 or TRBD2 (6 bases each). The CDR3 spells CASSAHREEGHRF. CDR3 DNA sequence: TGTGCCAGCAGTGCCCACAGGGAGGAAGGCCACCGCTTC.